The next 22 T cell receptor beta chains were all read from a single sample in a study of radiation and T cells in renal cell carcinoma. Assay used: immunoSEQ multiplex PCR; TCRdb lists only in-frame clones, some missing. This repertoire shows about 130,000 clones, approximately 91% found once; its top ten account for more than 10%. Time point defined: baseline pretreatment blood. This sample's treatment: 15 Gy SBRT to primary tumor, nephrectomy 4 weeks later. The input for sequencing was blood, taken from a patient whose treatment included radiotherapy and nephrectomy. Source of these receptors: a woman aged 45-59 years with renal cell carcinoma.

The rearrangement links TRBV7-6 to TRBJ2-2; D is tentatively TRBD1 or TRBD2 (5 bases each). The CDR3 spans 15 residues. CDR1 is SGHVS, CDR2 FNYEAQ, per germline. The V end was cut by 1 base, the J end by 6 bases, with 12 bases between. CDR3: CASSLGGLGAGELFF. CDR3 bases: TGTGCCAGCAGCTTAGGAGGGTTGGGGGCCGGGGAGCTGTTTTTT.

The rearrangement uses TRBV2 and TRBJ1-2; possibly TRBD1 for D (5 bases). Germline loops: CDR1 SNHLY, CDR2 FYNNEI. CDR3 length equals 17 residues. V lost 6 bases, J lost 5 bases, and 25 bases lay in between. In DNA form, the CDR3 reads TGTGCCAGCAGGGACCCCAGGGTAGGGTCGAAGGAATATGGCTACACCTTC. Translation gives CASRDPRVGSKEYGYTF. The full variable domain, with the rest looked up from reference TRBV2 and TRBJ1-2, is EPEVTQTPSHQVTQMGQEVILRCVPISNHLYFYWYRQILGQKVEFLVSFYNNEISEKSEIFDDQFSVERPDGSNFTLKIRSTKLEDSAMYFCASRDPRVGSKEYGYTFGSGTRLTVV.

V usage is TRBV5-1 and J usage is TRBJ2-7, with 10 nucleotides matching TRBD1. Germline CDR1 is SGHRS and CDR2 is YFSETQ. CDR3 length equals 14 residues. Losses at the gene ends were 6 bases for V and 1 base for J; bases not matched to a gene: 4. The CDR3 spells CASMPGQGSYEQYF. The CDR3 nucleotides read TGCGCCAGCATGCCGGGACAGGGGTCCTACGAGCAGTACTTC.

The rearrangement joins TRBV30 to TRBJ1-2, with 7 bases that match TRBD1. CDR1 GTSNPN and CDR2 SVGIG come from the germline V gene (reference sequence). V lost 3 bases and J lost 7; bases outside the gene matches: 11. The CDR3 runs 14 residues. CDR3 protein: CAWSQDRGLGGYTF. CDR3 coding DNA: TGTGCCTGGAGCCAAGATAGGGGGCTCGGTGGCTACACCTTC.

The CDR3 nucleotides read TGTGCCAGCAGGCGACTAGTGTCAGATACGCAGTATTTT. This codes for CASRRLVSDTQYF. V gene TRBV2 combines with J gene TRBJ2-3; D is perhaps TRBD2 (6 bases). Germline values: CDR1 SNHLY, CDR2 FYNNEI. The CDR3 is 13 amino acids. The V end lost 6 bases, the J end lost 4 bases, and 11 bases lay between the germline ends.

The chain carries TRBV4-2 and TRBJ1-6; the D is unclear. Looked up from germline, CDR1 is LGHNA and CDR2 is YNFKEQ. Trimming cost V 0 bases and J 9 bases, with 12 bases left between them. This CDR3 is built from 15 residues. The CDR3 here is CASSQDPGLASPLHF. The DNA of the CDR3 is TGTGCCAGCAGCCAAGATCCGGGTTTGGCTTCACCCCTCCACTTT.

The chain couples TRBV19 to TRBJ1-1; 7 positions agree with TRBD1. CDR1 is LNHDA, CDR2 SQIVND, per germline (reference sequence). The CDR3 has 14 residues. V lost 4 bases to trimming and J lost 7 bases; unmatched junction nucleotides: 9. The CDR3: CASSTSIQGLEAFF. CDR3 sequence (DNA): TGTGCCAGTAGTACATCGATACAGGGGCTTGAAGCTTTCTTT.

The rearrangement links TRBV15 to TRBJ2-1; tentatively, D is TRBD1 or TRBD2 (5 bases each). The V end lost 0 bases, the J end lost 1 base, and 7 bases lay between the germline ends. Germline V gene data show CDR1 as LNHNV and CDR2 as YYDKDF (reference sequence). This CDR3 has 15 residues. The CDR3 coding sequence is TGTGCCACCAGCAGAGAGAGGGGTTCCTACAATGAGCAGTTCTTC. The encoded protein is CATSRERGSYNEQFF. Full variable domain (outside the CDR3, taken from reference TRBV15 and TRBJ2-1): DAMVIQNPRYQVTQFGKPVTLSCSQTLNHNVMYWYQQKSSQAPKLLFHYYDKDFNNEADTPDNFQSRRPNTSFCFLDIRSPGLGDTAMYLCATSRERGSYNEQFFGPGTRLTVL.

The chain combines TRBV5-1 with TRBJ2-1; D might be TRBD2 (5 bases). CDR3 size: 15 residues. The V and J ends lost 0 bases and 0 bases respectively, with 7 bases between them. Germline assignment: CDR1 SGHRS and CDR2 YFSETQ. DNA for the CDR3: TGCGCCAGCAGCTTGGATACTAGCTCCTACAATGAGCAGTTCTTC. Its translation: CASSLDTSSYNEQFF.

This clone was observed once. The chain employs TRBV19 and TRBJ1-5; D not resolved. CDR1 is LNHDA, CDR2 SQIVND, per germline (reference sequence). V was clipped by 2 bases and J by 0 bases, with 5 bases between them. The CDR3 runs to 14 residues. This CDR3 reads CASSIRNSNQPQHF. DNA of the CDR3: TGTGCCAGTAGTATACGGAATAGCAATCAGCCCCAGCATTTT.

The table lists this clone with a count of one. J is TRBJ2-5 and V is TRBV4-1; 12 bases agree with TRBD2. V was pared by 3 bases and J by 4 bases, with 9 bases of the junction left unmatched. Germline V gene sequence: CDR1 MGHRA, CDR2 YSYEKL. The CDR3 extends over 17 amino acids. The DNA of the CDR3 is TGCGCCAGCAGCCAGCCGCGACTAGCGGGGGATCCAGAGACCCAGTACTTC. This sequence encodes CASSQPRLAGDPETQYF.

The chain joins TRBV30 to TRBJ2-2; D unresolved. This CDR3 comprises 13 residues. CDR1 is GTSNPN, CDR2 SVGIG, per germline (reference sequence). The V end lost 3 bases, the J end lost 6 bases, and 11 bases lay between the germline ends. DNA for the CDR3: TGTGCCTGGAGCCACATTAGGTCCGGGGAGCTGTTTTTT. It translates to CAWSHIRSGELFF.

The chain employs TRBV11-2 and TRBJ2-7; TRBD1 matches 8 bases. The germline CDR1 and CDR2 sequences are SGHAT and FQNNGV. The CDR3 is 15 residues long. V lost 5 bases, J lost 2 bases, and 8 bases stayed unmatched. CDR3 in DNA: TGTGCCAGCAGCGATCAACCGGGACAGGCCTACGAGCAGTACTTC. Translated, it gives CASSDQPGQAYEQYF.

The chain couples TRBV7-8 to TRBJ2-1, with 11 bases fitting TRBD2. The V segment lost 5 bases and the J segment 7 bases; nucleotides outside the gene matches: 16. Germline lookup yields CDR1 SGHVS and CDR2 FQNEAQ. The CDR3 totals 18 residues. CDR3 in amino acids: CASSPRYFGTSGRNEQFF. The CDR3 DNA is TGTGCCAGCAGCCCTCGGTACTTCGGGACTAGCGGCCGTAATGAGCAGTTCTTC.

This clone was counted a few times. The chain uses TRBV19 and TRBJ1-1; D is unclear. There are 11 residues in the CDR3. Germline V gene lookup returns CDR1 LNHDA and CDR2 SQIVND (reference sequence). The germline V and J ends were trimmed by 3 bases and 11 bases, with 10 bases remaining between them. CDR3 in amino acids: CASSIGSSAFF. The CDR3 coding sequence is TGTGCCAGTAGTATCGGGAGTTCGGCTTTCTTT.

This chain connects TRBV11-2 to TRBJ2-5; the D call may be TRBD1 or TRBD2 (6 bases each). Trimming removed 4 bases from V and 5 bases from J, with 14 bases in between. CDR1 and CDR2 from the germline V gene are SGHAT and FQNNGV. This CDR3 contains 14 residues. For the CDR3, the DNA is TGTGCCAGCAGCTCACAGAGGGGGAGGGAGACCCAGTACTTC. Protein sequence: CASSSQRGRETQYF.

This chain uses TRBV7-2 with TRBJ1-3; D gene uncertain. This CDR3 has 16 residues. V was trimmed by 1 base and J by 1 base, leaving 11 bases between them. Looked up from germline, CDR1 is SGHTA and CDR2 is FQGNSA. For the CDR3, the DNA is TGTGCCAGCAGCTTAGGACCCCCGCAATCTGGAAACACCATATATTTT. This codes for CASSLGPPQSGNTIYF.

This clone has only a few counts. The chain combines TRBV9 with TRBJ1-4; 8 positions agree with TRBD1. Trimming took 3 bases from V and 7 from J; bases not matched to a gene: 5. The germline V gene encodes CDR1 SGDLS and CDR2 YYNGEE. This CDR3 comprises 14 residues. DNA for the CDR3: TGTGCCAGCAGCGAACGACAGGGGAGTGAAAAACTGTTTTTT. It translates to CASSERQGSEKLFF. Full variable domain (missing parts from reference TRBV9 and TRBJ1-4): DSGVTQTPKHLITATGQRVTLRCSPRSGDLSVYWYQQSLDQGLQFLIQYYNGEERAKGNILERFSAQQFPDLHSELNLSSLELGDSALYFCASSERQGSEKLFFGSGTQLSVL.

V and J are TRBV5-4 and TRBJ2-3; D unclear. V lost 4 bases, J lost 2 bases, and 11 bases lay in between. CDR1 SGHNT and CDR2 YYREEE come from the germline V gene (reference sequence). The CDR3 covers 14 residues. CDR3 loop: CASSPRAITDTQYF. For the CDR3, the DNA is TGTGCCAGCAGCCCAAGGGCGATCACAGATACGCAGTATTTT.

This chain connects TRBV11-1 to TRBJ1-1, with TRBD1 matching 7 bases. CDR1 and CDR2 (germline): SGHAT, FQDESV (reference sequence). This CDR3 is 17 amino acids long. Trimming removed 0 bases from V and 0 bases from J; junction bases left unmatched: 7. This CDR3 is CASSLATGATMNTEAFF. The CDR3 coding sequence is TGTGCCAGCAGCTTAGCAACAGGGGCCACAATGAACACTGAAGCTTTCTTT.

The V and J genes are TRBV7-9 and TRBJ1-5, with D hard to call. Trimming removed 6 bases at V and 3 bases at J, with 18 bases between. The V gene's germline CDR1 is SEHNR and CDR2 FQNEAQ (reference sequence). The CDR3 contains 16 residues. This chain's CDR3 is CASSTGRLDPNQPQHF. The DNA for the CDR3 is TGTGCCAGCAGTACGGGCCGGTTAGATCCCAATCAGCCCCAGCATTTT. The entire variable domain, with the rest obtained from reference TRBV7-9 and TRBJ1-5, is as follows: DTGVSQNPRHKITKRGQNVTFRCDPISEHNRLYWYRQTLGQGPEFLTYFQNEAQLEKSRLLSDRFSAERPKGSFSTLEIQRTEQGDSAMYLCASSTGRLDPNQPQHFGDGTRLSIL.

V gene TRBV5-1 combines with J gene TRBJ2-7; 9 positions agree with TRBD1. V dropped 5 bases and J dropped 0; count of bases not matched to a gene: 9. The CDR3 contains 16 residues. Germline CDR1 and CDR2: SGHRS and YFSETQ. The CDR3 is CASRRQQGASSYEQYF. The DNA for the CDR3 is TGCGCCAGCAGACGACAACAGGGGGCGAGCTCCTACGAGCAGTACTTC. The whole variable domain, remainder taken from reference TRBV5-1 and TRBJ2-7, is KAGVTQTPRYLIKTRGQQVTLSCSPISGHRSVSWYQQTPGQGLQFLFEYFSETQRNKGNFPGRFSGRQFSNSRSEMNVSTLELGDSALYLCASRRQQGASSYEQYFGPGTRLTVT.